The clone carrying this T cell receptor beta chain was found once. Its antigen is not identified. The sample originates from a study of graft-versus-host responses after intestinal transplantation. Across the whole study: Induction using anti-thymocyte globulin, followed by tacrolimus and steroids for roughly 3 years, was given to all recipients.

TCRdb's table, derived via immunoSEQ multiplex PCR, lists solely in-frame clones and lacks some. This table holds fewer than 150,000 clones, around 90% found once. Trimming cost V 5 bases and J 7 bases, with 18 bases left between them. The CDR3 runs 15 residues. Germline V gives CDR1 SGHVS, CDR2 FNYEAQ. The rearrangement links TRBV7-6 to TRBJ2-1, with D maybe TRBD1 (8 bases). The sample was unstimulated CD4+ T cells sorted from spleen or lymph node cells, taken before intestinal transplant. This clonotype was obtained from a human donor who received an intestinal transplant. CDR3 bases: TGTGCCAGCAGCACAGACAGGGGAGGGGGTAATGAGCAGTTCTTC. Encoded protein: CASSTDRGGGNEQFF.